The present T cell receptor beta chain was sequenced within a study of cytomegalovirus exposure and HLA in healthy donors. At the level of the study: 81% of several hundred genotyped donors fell in the Caucasian-associated ancestry cluster. Study observations and caveats: A later analysis showed HLA-associated TCR beta chains outstripping equally common others in clonal expansion. CMV antigen specificity of a few CMV-associated chains was confirmed in vitro.

Germline V CDR1 and CDR2: SNHLY, FYNNEI. Trimming removed 6 bases from V and 9 bases from J; junction bases left unmatched: 8. The CDR3 is 13 residues long. The PCR was carried out with 60 Vbeta primers and 13 Jbeta primers. Measured with immunoSEQ multiplex PCR; TCRdb has only the in-frame clones, and not every one. This listing includes roughly 100,000 clones. These donors, healthy bone marrow donors, were studied. Turning to this clone: As yet, its antigen is unknown.

What was sequenced was PBMCs. This chain uses TRBV2 with TRBJ1-5, with TRBD1 matching 7 bases. The clonotype originates from a man aged 40-49 years in good health and CMV-seronegative. This CDR3 is CASRDRRPGPQHF. The CDR3 bases are TGTGCCAGCAGGGACAGGAGACCGGGGCCCCAGCATTTT.